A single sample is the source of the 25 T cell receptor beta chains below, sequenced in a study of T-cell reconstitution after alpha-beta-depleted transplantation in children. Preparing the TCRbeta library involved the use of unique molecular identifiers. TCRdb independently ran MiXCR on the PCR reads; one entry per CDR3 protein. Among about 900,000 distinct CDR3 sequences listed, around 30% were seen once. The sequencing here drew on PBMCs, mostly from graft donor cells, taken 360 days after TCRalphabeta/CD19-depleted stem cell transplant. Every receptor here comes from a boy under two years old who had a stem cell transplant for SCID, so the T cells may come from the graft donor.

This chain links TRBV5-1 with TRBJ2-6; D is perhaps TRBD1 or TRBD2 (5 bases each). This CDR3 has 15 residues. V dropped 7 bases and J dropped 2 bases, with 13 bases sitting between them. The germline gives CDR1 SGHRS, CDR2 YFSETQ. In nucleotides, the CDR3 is TGCGCCAGCGGGGCAGGAGGAACTGGGGCCAACGTCCTGACTTTC. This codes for CASGAGGTGANVLTF.

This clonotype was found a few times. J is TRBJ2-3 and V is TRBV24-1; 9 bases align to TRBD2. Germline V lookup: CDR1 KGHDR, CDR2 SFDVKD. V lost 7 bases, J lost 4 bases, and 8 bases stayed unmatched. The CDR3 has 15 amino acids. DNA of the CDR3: TGTGCCACCAGCTCGGGCGGGAGGGGGGCAGATACGCAGTATTTT. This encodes CATSSGGRGADTQYF.

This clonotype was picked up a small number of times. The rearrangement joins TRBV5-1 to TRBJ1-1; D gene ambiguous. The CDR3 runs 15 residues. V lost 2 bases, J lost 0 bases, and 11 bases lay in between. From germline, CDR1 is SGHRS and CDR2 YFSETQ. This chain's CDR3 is CASSFSEFVNTEAFF. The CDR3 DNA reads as TGCGCCAGCAGCTTTTCAGAGTTCGTGAACACTGAAGCTTTCTTT. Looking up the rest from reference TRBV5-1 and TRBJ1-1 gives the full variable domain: KAGVTQTPRYLIKTRGQQVTLSCSPISGHRSVSWYQQTPGQGLQFLFEYFSETQRNKGNFPGRFSGRQFSNSRSEMNVSTLELGDSALYLCASSFSEFVNTEAFFGQGTRLTVV.

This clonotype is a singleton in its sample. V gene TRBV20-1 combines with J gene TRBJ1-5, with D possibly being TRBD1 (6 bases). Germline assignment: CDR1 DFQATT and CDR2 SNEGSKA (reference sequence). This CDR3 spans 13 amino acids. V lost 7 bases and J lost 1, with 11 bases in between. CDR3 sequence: CSGGGGSNQPQHF. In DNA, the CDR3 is TGCAGTGGGGGAGGGGGAAGCAATCAGCCCCAGCATTTT.

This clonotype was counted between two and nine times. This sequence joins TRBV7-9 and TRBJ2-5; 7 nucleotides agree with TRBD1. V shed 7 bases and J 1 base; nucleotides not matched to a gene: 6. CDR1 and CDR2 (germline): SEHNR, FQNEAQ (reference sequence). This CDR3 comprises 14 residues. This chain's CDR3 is CASTRDRVQETQYF. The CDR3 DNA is TGTGCCAGCACCCGAGACAGGGTCCAAGAGACCCAGTACTTC. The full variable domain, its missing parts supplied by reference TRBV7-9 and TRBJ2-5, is DTGVSQNPRHKITKRGQNVTFRCDPISEHNRLYWYRQTLGQGPEFLTYFQNEAQLEKSRLLSDRFSAERPKGSFSTLEIQRTEQGDSAMYLCASTRDRVQETQYFGPGTRLLVL.

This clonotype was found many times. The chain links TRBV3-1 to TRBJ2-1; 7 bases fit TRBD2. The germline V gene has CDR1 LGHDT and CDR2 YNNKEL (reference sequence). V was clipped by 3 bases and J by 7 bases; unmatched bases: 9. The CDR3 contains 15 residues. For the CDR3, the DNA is TGTGCCAGCAGCCAGCGGGGGAGCATGATGAATGAGCAGTTCTTC. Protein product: CASSQRGSMMNEQFF.

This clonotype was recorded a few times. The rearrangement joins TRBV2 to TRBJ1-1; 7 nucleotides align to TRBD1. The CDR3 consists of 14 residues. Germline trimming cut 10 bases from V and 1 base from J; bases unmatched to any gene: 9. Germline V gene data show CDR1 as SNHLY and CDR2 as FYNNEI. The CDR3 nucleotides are TGTGCCACCGAGGAAGGGACAGAGAACACTGAAGCTTTCTTT. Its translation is CATEEGTENTEAFF.

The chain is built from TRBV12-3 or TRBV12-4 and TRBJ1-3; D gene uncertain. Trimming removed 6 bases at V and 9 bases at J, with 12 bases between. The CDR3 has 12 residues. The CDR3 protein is CASSIGRATIYF. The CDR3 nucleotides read TGTGCCAGCAGCATAGGACGGGCCACCATATATTTT.

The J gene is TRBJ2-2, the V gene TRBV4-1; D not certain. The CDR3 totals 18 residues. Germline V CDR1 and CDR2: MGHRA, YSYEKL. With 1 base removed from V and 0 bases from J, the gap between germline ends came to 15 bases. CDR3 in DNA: TGCGCCAGCAGCCAAGTTGGGCCCCAGGTCGCGAACACCGGGGAGCTGTTTTTT. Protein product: CASSQVGPQVANTGELFF.

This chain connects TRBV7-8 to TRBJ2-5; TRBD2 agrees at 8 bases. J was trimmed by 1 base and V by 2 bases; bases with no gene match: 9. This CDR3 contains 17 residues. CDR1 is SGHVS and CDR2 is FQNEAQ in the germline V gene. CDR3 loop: CASSLRNQRGFQETQYF. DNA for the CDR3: TGTGCCAGCAGCTTACGTAATCAGCGGGGGTTCCAAGAGACCCAGTACTTC. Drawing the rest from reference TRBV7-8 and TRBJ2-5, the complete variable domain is GAGVSQSPRYKVAKRGQDVALRCDPISGHVSLFWYQQALGQGPEFLTYFQNEAQLDKSGLPSDRFFAERPEGSVSTLKIQRTQQEDSAVYLCASSLRNQRGFQETQYFGPGTRLLVL.

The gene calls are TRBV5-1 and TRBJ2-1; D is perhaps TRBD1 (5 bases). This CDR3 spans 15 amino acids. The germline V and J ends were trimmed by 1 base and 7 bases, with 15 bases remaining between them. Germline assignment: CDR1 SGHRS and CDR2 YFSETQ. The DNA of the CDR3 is TGCGCCAGCAGCTTGTACGCCGCTAAGGGGAATGAGCAGTTCTTC. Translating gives CASSLYAAKGNEQFF.

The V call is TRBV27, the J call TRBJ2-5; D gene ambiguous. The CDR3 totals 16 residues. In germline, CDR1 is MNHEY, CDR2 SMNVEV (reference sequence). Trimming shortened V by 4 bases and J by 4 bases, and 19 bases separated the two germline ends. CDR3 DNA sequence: TGTGCCAGCAGTTCACTCTCCGACCCCAACGGAGAGACCCAGTACTTC. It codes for CASSSLSDPNGETQYF.

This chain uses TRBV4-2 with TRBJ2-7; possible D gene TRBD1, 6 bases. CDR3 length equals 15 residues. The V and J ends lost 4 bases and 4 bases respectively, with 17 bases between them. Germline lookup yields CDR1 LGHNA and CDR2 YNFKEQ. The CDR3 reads CASSPTTGSQYEQYF. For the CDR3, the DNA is TGTGCCAGCAGCCCAACTACAGGGTCGCAGTACGAGCAGTACTTC.

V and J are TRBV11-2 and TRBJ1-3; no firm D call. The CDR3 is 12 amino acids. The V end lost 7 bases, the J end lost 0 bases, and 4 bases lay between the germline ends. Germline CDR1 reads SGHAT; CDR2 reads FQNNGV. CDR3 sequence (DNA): TGTGCCAGCACCAACTCTGGAAACACCATATATTTT. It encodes CASTNSGNTIYF.

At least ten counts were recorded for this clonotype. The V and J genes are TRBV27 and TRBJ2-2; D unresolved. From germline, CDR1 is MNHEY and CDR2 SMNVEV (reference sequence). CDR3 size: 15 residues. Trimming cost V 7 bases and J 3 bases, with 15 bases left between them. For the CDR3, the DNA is TGTGCCAGCATTAAAGGGCCGATACACACCGGGGAGCTGTTTTTT. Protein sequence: CASIKGPIHTGELFF.

Written as DNA, the CDR3 is TGTGCCATCAGTTTCTCGGGGGGAGTCTACGAGCAGTACTTC. It codes for CAISFSGGVYEQYF. This chain joins TRBV10-3 and TRBJ2-7, with TRBD2 identical over 7 bases. The CDR3 runs to 14 residues. V trimming: 5 bases; J trimming: 3 bases; junction bases outside the gene matches: 7. Germline V gene lookup returns CDR1 ENHRY and CDR2 SYGVKD.

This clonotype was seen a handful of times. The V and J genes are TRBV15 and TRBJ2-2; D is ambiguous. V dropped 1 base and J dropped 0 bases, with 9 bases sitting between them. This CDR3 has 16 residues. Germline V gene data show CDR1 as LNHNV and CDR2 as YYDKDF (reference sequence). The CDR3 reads CATSRVGSPNTGELFF. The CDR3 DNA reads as TGTGCCACCAGCAGAGTCGGGTCCCCGAACACCGGGGAGCTGTTTTTT.

As DNA, the CDR3 is TGTGCCAGCAGCTCGACAGGGTCGGACATTCAGTACTTC. It specifies CASSSTGSDIQYF. The rearrangement uses TRBV5-5 and TRBJ2-4, with 7 positions matching TRBD1. The germline V gene encodes CDR1 SGHKS and CDR2 YYEKEE (reference sequence). The length of the CDR3 is 13 residues. Trimming at V came to 3 bases and at J to 8 bases, leaving 5 bases not matched to a gene.

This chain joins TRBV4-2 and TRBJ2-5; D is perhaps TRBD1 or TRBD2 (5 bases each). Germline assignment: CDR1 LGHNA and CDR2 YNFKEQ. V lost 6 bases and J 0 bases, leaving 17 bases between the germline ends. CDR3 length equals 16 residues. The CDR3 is CASSPEGTPYQETQYF. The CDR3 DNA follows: TGTGCCAGCAGTCCAGAAGGGACCCCGTACCAAGAGACCCAGTACTTC.

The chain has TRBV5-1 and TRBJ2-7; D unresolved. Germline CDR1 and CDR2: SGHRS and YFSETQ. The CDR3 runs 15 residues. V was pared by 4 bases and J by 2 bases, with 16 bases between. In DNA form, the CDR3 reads TGCGCCAGCAGCCCCTCTGGACGCAAAACCTACGAGCAGTACTTC. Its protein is CASSPSGRKTYEQYF. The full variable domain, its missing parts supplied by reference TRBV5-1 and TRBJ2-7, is KAGVTQTPRYLIKTRGQQVTLSCSPISGHRSVSWYQQTPGQGLQFLFEYFSETQRNKGNFPGRFSGRQFSNSRSEMNVSTLELGDSALYLCASSPSGRKTYEQYFGPGTRLTVT.

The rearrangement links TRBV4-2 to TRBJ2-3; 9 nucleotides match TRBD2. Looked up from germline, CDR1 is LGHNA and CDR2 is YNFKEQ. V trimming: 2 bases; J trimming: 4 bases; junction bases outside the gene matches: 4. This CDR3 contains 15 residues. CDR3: CASSQPSGGPDTQYF. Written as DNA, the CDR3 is TGTGCCAGCAGCCAACCCAGCGGGGGGCCAGATACGCAGTATTTT.

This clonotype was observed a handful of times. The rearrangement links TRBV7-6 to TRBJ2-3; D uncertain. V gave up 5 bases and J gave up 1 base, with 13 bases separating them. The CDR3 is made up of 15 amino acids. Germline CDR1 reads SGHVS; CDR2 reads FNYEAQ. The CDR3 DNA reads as TGTGCCAGCAGCCCCTACCTCAATGGCACAGATACGCAGTATTTT. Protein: CASSPYLNGTDTQYF.

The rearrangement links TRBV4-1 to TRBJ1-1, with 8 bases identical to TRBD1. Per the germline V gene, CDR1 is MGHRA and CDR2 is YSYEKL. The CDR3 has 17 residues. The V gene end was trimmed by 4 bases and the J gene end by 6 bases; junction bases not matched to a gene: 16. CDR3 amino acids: CASSLKVHATGASEAFF. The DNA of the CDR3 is TGCGCCAGCAGCCTAAAGGTCCACGCGACAGGGGCCTCTGAAGCTTTCTTT.

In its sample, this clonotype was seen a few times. The CDR3 is CSARALGRGETEAFF. The CDR3 DNA reads TGCAGTGCTAGAGCTCTTGGGAGGGGGGAGACTGAAGCTTTCTTT. The chain employs TRBV20-1 and TRBJ1-1; possible D gene TRBD1, 6 bases. CDR1 is DFQATT, CDR2 SNEGSKA, per germline (reference sequence). V dropped 1 base and J dropped 5 bases, with 17 bases sitting between them. CDR3 size: 15 residues.

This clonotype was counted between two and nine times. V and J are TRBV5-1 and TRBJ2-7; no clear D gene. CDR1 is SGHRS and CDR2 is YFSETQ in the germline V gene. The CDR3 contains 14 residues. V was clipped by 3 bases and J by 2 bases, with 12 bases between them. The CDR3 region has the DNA TGCGCCAGCAGCTGGGTGGGCAGCCCCTACGAGCAGTACTTC. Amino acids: CASSWVGSPYEQYF.